The clone carrying this T cell receptor (beta chain) was observed many times. Its antigen is undetermined. The entry originates in a study of human T cells and chemical hapten exposure. Findings and caveats of the study: Sensitizing with DPC caused no change in TCRs above 1 in 1000 frequency.

Authors' data handling: Sample-level TCR yields exhibited a median of around 90,000, with a range of about 20,000 to 690,600. Each CDR3 protein gets one entry after TCRdb re-called the 5' RACE reads with MiXCR. Clone size and V and J calls follow TCRdb, not the original study. Found here are 130,000 or so distinct CDR3 sequences, 3.5% to 5% of them singletons; the top ten hold roughly 1.4%. From whole blood left unfractionated, total RNA was extracted. Trimming took 2 bases from V and 1 from J, leaving 18 bases between them. This CDR3 has 16 residues. Germline assignment: CDR1 DFQATT and CDR2 SNEGSKA (reference sequence).

The sequence was collected from a female donor in good health. The chain uses TRBV20-1 and TRBJ2-7; the D gene is possibly TRBD1 (6 bases). The CDR3 here is CSARPIEQGGSYEQYF. The CDR3 DNA sequence: TGCAGTGCTAGACCAATCGAACAGGGTGGATCCTACGAGCAGTACTTC.